This T cell receptor (beta chain) is drawn from a study of T cells in Graves' hyperthyroidism and ophthalmopathy. Across the study: Peripheral blood was drawn at first diagnosis, prior to all treatment.

This CDR3 region has 13 residues. The V gene lost 8 bases and the J gene lost 1 base, with 14 bases spanning the gap. From germline, CDR1 is SQVTM and CDR2 ANQGSEA. RNA transcripts gave rise to amplified TCR beta CDR3 regions. The TCR CDR3 was amplified in a first-round RT-PCR using the HTBI primer set. TCRdb reanalysed the multiplex PCR reads using MiXCR and keeps one entry per CDR3 protein. The sample lists 370,000 or so distinct CDR3 sequences, around 25% occurring once. This sequence was found in a man in his forties or fifties with Graves' hyperthyroidism. The J gene is TRBJ1-2, the V gene TRBV29-1; perhaps TRBD1 as D (5 bases). Specimen: blood. This CDR3 is CSTYRLSNYGYTF. CDR3 nucleotides: TGCAGCACTTACAGGCTGAGTAACTATGGCTACACCTTC.